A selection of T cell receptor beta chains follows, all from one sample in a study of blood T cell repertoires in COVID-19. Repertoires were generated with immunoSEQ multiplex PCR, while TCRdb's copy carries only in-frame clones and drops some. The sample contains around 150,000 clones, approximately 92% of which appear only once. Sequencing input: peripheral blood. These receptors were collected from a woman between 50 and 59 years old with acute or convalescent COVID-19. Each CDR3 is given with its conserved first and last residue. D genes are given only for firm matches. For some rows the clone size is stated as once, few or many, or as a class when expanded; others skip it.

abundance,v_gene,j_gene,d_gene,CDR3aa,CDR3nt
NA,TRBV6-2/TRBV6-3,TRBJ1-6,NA,CASSFGQLYNSPLHF,TGTGCCAGCAGTTTCGGACAGCTTTATAATTCACCCCTCCACTTT
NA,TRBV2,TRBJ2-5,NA,CASSVFSGRETQYF,TGTGCCAGCAGTGTCTTCTCCGGTCGTGAGACCCAGTACTTC
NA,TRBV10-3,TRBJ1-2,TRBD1,CAISDSGQGIYGYTF,TGTGCCATCAGTGACTCGGGACAGGGGATCTATGGCTACACCTTC
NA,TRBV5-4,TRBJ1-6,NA,CASSGGTPNNSPLHF,TGTGCCAGCAGCGGAGGGACGCCCAATAATTCACCCCTCCACTTT
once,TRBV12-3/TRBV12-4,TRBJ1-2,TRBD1,CASSRTGYGYTF,TGTGCCAGCAGTCGGACAGGCTATGGCTACACCTTC
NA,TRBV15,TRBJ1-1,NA,CATSRAQGAEAFF,TGTGCCACCAGCAGAGCACAGGGAGCTGAAGCTTTCTTT
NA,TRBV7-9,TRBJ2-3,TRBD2,CASSHITGLAGTDTQYF,TGTGCCAGCAGCCATATAACGGGACTAGCAGGCACAGATACGCAGTATTTT
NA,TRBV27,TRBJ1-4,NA,CASSPSAGELNEKLFF,TGTGCCAGCAGCCCTTCGGCGGGGGAGCTTAATGAAAAACTGTTTTTT
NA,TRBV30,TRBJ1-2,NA,CAWSERSYGYTF,TGTGCCTGGAGCGAACGCAGCTATGGCTACACCTTC
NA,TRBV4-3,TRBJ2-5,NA,CASSQAGDGQTQYF,TGCGCCAGCAGCCAGGCAGGGGACGGTCAGACCCAGTACTTC
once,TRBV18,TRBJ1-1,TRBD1,CASSQGAEHTEAFF,TGTGCCAGCTCACAGGGGGCTGAGCACACTGAAGCTTTCTTT
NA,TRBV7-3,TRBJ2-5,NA,CASSLTGRGETQYF,TGTGCCAGCAGCTTAACGGGCCGTGGCGAGACCCAGTACTTC
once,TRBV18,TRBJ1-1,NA,CASSPPGGLSPGAFF,TGTGCCAGCTCACCACCCGGAGGGCTCTCACCTGGAGCTTTCTTT
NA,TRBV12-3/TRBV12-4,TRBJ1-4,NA,CASSLATNEKLFF,TGTGCCAGCAGTCTTGCAACTAATGAAAAACTGTTTTTT
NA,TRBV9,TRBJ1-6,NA,CASSVGLGGDSYNSPLHF,TGTGCCAGCAGCGTAGGTTTAGGAGGGGACTCCTATAATTCACCCCTCCACTTT
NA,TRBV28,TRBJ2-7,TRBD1,CATRQGSSYEQYF,TGTGCCACCCGACAGGGGAGCTCCTACGAGCAGTACTTC
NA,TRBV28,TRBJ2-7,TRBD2,CASSLKREGRNEQYF,TGTGCCAGCAGTCTAAAGCGGGAGGGCCGAAACGAGCAGTACTTC
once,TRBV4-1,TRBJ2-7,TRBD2,CASSQDILAVGEQYF,TGCGCCAGCAGCCAAGATATACTAGCGGTAGGCGAGCAGTACTTC
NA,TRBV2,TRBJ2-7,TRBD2,CASNRGLFRMDEQYF,TGTGCCAGCAATCGGGGACTATTCCGCATGGACGAGCAGTACTTC
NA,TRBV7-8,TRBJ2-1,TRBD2,CASSPKGNRLAGGLGNEQFF,TGTGCCAGCAGCCCAAAAGGTAATAGACTAGCGGGAGGTCTCGGCAATGAGCAGTTCTTC
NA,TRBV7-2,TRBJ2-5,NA,CASSTGTKETQYF,TGTGCCAGCAGCACAGGGACGAAAGAGACCCAGTACTTC
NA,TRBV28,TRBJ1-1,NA,CASSGPLGGGTEAFF,TGTGCCAGCAGTGGGCCTCTCGGTGGGGGGACTGAAGCTTTCTTT